This T cell receptor beta chain originates from a study of spatial heterogeneity in lung cancer. Study-wide points: Higher tumor mutation counts went along with higher counts of expanded intratumoral alpha and beta TCRs. Coverage was estimated at about 7.2% of tumor T cells for alpha chains and approximately 12% for beta chains.

This clonotype is labeled as large. No antigen is known for it. Time point specified: sample taken at primary tumor resection. The input material, whole RNA from tumor, nontumor lung or frozen PBMC, was sequenced unsorted. Germline lookup yields CDR1 SGHRS and CDR2 YFSETQ. The CDR3 length is 15 residues. Deletions cut 5 bases from V and 8 bases from J, with 23 bases between. TCRdb re-derived calls from the 5' RACE reads in MiXCR, one entry per CDR3 protein. The sample lists approximately 2,300 distinct CDR3 sequences, 15% seen once, with 33% in the top ten. This clonotype was sampled from a male donor with early-stage non-small cell lung cancer. This chain connects TRBV5-1 to TRBJ2-7, with D unresolved. The input for sequencing was lung tumor tissue, taken at surgery. The CDR3 DNA is TGCGCCAGCAGATCGCACGGGCCTCACCATCACAAGCAGTACTTC. Translating gives CASRSHGPHHHKQYF.